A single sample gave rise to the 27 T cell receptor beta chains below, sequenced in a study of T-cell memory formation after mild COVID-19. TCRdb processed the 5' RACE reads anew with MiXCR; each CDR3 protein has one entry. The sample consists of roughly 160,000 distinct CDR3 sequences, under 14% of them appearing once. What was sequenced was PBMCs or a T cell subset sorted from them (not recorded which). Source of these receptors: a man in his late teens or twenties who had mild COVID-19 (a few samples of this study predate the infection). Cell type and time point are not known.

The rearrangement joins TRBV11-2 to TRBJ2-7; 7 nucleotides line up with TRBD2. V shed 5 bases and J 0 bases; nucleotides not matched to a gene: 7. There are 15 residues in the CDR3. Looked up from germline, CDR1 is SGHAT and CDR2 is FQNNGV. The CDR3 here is CASSRGGSTSYEQYV. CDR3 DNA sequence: TGTGCCAGCAGCCGCGGGGGTAGCACCTCCTACGAGCAGTACGTC.

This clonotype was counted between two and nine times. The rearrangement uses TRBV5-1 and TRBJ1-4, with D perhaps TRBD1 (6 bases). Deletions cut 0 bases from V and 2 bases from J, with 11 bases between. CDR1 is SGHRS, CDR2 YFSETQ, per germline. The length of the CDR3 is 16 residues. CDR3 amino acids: CASSLAGTMTNEKLFF. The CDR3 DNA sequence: TGCGCCAGCAGCTTGGCCGGGACAATGACTAATGAAAAACTGTTTTTT.

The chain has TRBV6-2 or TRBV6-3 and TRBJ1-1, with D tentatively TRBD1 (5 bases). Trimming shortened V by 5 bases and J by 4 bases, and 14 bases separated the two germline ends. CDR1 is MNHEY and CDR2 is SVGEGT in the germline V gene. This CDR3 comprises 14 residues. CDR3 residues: CASSAYRRSTEAFF. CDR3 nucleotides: TGTGCCAGCAGTGCCTACAGGAGAAGCACTGAAGCTTTCTTT.

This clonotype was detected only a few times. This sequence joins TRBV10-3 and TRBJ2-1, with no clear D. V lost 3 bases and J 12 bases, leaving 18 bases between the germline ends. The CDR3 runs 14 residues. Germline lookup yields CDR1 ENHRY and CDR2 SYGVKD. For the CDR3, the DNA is TGTGCCATCAGTGATGCCAGGAGTAACCTTTTGCAGTTCTTC. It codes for CAISDARSNLLQFF.

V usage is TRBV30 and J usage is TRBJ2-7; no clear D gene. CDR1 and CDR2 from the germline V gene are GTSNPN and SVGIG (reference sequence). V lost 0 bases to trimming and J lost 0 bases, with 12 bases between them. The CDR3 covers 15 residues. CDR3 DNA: TGTGCCTGGAGTGTGGACGGCCTCAGCTCCTACGAGCAGTACTTC. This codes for CAWSVDGLSSYEQYF.

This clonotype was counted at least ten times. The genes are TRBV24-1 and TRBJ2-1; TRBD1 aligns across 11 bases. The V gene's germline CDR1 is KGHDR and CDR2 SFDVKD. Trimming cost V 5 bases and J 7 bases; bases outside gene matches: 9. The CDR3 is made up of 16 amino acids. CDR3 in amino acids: CATSAVDRGRRNEQFF. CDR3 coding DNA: TGTGCCACCAGTGCCGTGGACAGGGGGCGCAGAAATGAGCAGTTCTTC.

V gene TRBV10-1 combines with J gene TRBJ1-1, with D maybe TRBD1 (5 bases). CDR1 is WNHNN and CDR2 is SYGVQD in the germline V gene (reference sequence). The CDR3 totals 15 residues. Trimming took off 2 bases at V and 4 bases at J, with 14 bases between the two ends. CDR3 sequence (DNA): TGCGCCAGCAGTGAGCGGGGAGGGGTGAGCACTGAAGCTTTCTTT. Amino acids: CASSERGGVSTEAFF.

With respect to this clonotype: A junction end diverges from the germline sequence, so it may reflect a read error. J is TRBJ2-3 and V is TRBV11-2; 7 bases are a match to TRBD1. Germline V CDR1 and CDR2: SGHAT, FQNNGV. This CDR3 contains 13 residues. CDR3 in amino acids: CDSSWDRTDTQYF. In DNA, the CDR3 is TGTGACAGCAGCTGGGACAGAACAGATACGCAGTATTTT.

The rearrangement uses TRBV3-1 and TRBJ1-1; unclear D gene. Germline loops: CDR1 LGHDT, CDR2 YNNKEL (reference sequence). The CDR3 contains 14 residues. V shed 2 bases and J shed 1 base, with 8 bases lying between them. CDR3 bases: TGTGCCAGCAGCCAAAATGGAGAGAACACTGAAGCTTTCTTT. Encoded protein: CASSQNGENTEAFF.

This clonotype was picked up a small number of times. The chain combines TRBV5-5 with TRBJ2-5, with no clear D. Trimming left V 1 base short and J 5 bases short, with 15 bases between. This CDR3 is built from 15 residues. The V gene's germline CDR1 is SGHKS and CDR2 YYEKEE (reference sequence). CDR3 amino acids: CASSLTAGRPETQYF. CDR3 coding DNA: TGTGCCAGCAGCTTGACGGCAGGCAGACCTGAGACCCAGTACTTC.

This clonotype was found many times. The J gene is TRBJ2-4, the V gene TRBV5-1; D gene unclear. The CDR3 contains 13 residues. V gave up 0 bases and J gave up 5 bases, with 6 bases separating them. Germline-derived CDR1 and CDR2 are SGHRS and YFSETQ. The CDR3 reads CASSLGNENIQYF. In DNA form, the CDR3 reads TGCGCCAGCAGCTTGGGGAATGAAAACATTCAGTACTTC.

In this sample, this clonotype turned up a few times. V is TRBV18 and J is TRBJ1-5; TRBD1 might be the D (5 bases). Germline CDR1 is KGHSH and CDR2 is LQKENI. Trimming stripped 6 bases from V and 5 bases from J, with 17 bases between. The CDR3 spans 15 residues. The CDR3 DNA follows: TGTGCCAGCTCCGCGATAGGGGTCTCCCATCAGCCCCAGCATTTT. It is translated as CASSAIGVSHQPQHF.

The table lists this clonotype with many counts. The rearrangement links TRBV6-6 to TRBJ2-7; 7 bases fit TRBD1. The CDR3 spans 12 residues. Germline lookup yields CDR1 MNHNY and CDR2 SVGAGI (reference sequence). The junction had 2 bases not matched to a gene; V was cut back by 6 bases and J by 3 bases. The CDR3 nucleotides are TGTGCCAGCAGCCCAGGGGGCTACGAGCAGTACGTC. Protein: CASSPGGYEQYV.

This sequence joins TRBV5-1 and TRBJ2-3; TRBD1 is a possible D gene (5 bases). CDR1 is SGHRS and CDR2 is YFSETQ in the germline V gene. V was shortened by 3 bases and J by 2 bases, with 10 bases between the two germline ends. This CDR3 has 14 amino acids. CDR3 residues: CASSSDRITDTQYF. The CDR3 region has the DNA TGCGCCAGCAGCTCCGACAGAATCACAGATACGCAGTATTTT.

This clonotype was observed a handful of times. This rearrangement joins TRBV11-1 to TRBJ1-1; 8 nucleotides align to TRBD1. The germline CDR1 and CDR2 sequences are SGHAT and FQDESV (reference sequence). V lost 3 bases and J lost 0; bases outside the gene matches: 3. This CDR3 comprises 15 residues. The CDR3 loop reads CASSFAGGLNTEAFF. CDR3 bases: TGTGCCAGCAGCTTTGCAGGGGGCCTGAACACTGAAGCTTTCTTT.

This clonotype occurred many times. The CDR3 loop is CASGGLAGGQETQYF. CDR3 coding DNA: TGTGCCTCTGGGGGTCTAGCGGGGGGCCAAGAGACCCAGTACTTC. The rearrangement uses TRBV10-3 and TRBJ2-5, with TRBD2 identical over 11 bases. CDR1 and CDR2 (germline): ENHRY, SYGVKD. V dropped 11 bases and J dropped 1; count of bases not matched to a gene: 9. This CDR3 contains 15 residues.

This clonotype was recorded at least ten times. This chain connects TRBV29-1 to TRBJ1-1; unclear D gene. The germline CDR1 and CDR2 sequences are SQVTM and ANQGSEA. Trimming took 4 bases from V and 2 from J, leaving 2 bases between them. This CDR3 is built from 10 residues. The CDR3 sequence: CSVGNTEAFF. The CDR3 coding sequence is TGCAGCGTTGGAAACACTGAAGCTTTCTTT.

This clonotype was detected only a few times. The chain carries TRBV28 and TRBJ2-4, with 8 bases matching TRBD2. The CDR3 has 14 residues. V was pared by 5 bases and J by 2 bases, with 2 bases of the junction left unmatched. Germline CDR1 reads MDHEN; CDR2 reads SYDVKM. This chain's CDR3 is CASSPGGTKNIQYF. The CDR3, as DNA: TGTGCCAGCAGTCCGGGGGGGACCAAAAACATTCAGTACTTC.

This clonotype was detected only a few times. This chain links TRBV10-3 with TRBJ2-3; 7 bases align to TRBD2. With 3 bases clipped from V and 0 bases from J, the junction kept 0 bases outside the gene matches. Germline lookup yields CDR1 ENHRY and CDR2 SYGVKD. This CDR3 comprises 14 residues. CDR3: CAISEAGSTDTQYF. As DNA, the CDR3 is TGTGCCATCAGTGAAGCGGGGAGCACAGATACGCAGTATTTT.

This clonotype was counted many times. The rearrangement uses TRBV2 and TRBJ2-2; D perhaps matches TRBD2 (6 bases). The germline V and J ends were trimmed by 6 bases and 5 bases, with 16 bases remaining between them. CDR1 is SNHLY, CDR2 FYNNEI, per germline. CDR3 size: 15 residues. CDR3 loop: CASRAWASGTGELFF. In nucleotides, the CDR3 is TGTGCCAGCAGGGCGTGGGCCAGCGGGACCGGGGAGCTGTTTTTT.

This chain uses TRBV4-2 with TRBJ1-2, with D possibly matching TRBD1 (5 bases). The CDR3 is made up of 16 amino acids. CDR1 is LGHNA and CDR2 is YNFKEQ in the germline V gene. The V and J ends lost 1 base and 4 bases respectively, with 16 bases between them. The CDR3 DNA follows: TGTGCCAGCAGCCAAGGGCCCAGGGCGAGTAGCTATGGCTACACCTTC. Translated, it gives CASSQGPRASSYGYTF.

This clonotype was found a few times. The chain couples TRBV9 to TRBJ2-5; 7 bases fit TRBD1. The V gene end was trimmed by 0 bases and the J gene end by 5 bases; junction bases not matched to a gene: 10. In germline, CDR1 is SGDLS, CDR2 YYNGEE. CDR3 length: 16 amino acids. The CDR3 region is CASSVDPTGARETQYF. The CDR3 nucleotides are TGTGCCAGCAGCGTAGATCCAACAGGGGCTCGGGAGACCCAGTACTTC.

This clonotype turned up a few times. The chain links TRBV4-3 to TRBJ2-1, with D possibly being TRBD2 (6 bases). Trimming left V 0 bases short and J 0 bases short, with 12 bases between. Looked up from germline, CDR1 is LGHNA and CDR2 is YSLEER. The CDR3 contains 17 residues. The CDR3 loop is CASSQEKGTGSYNEQFF. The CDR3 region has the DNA TGCGCCAGCAGCCAAGAGAAAGGGACTGGCTCCTACAATGAGCAGTTCTTC.

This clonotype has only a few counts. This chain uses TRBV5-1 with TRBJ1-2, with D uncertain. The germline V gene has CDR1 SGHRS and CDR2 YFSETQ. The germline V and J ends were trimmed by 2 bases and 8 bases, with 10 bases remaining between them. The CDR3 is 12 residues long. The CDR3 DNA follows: TGCGCCAGCAGCTTCGAGGGTTTGGGCTACACCTTC. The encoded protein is CASSFEGLGYTF.

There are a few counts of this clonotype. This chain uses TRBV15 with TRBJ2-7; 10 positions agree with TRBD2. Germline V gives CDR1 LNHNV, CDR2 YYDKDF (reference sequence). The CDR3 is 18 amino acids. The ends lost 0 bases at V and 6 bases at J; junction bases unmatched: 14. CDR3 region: CATSREGQRIAGGSEQYF. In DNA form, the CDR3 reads TGTGCCACCAGCAGAGAGGGACAGCGTATAGCGGGGGGTAGCGAGCAGTACTTC.

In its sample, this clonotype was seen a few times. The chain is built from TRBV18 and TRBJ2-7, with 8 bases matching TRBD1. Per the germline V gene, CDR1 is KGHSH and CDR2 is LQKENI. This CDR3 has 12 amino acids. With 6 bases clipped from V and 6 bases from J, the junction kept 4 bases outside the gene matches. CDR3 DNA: TGTGCCAGCTCCCGGACAGGGCCCGAGCAGTACGTC. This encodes CASSRTGPEQYV.

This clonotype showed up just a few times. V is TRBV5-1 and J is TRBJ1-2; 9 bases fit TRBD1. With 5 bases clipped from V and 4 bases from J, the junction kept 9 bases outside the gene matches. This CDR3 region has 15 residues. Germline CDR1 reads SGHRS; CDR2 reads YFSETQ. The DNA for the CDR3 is TGCGCCAGCAGAAATGGGACAGGGATTGTCTATGGCTACACCTTC. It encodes CASRNGTGIVYGYTF.